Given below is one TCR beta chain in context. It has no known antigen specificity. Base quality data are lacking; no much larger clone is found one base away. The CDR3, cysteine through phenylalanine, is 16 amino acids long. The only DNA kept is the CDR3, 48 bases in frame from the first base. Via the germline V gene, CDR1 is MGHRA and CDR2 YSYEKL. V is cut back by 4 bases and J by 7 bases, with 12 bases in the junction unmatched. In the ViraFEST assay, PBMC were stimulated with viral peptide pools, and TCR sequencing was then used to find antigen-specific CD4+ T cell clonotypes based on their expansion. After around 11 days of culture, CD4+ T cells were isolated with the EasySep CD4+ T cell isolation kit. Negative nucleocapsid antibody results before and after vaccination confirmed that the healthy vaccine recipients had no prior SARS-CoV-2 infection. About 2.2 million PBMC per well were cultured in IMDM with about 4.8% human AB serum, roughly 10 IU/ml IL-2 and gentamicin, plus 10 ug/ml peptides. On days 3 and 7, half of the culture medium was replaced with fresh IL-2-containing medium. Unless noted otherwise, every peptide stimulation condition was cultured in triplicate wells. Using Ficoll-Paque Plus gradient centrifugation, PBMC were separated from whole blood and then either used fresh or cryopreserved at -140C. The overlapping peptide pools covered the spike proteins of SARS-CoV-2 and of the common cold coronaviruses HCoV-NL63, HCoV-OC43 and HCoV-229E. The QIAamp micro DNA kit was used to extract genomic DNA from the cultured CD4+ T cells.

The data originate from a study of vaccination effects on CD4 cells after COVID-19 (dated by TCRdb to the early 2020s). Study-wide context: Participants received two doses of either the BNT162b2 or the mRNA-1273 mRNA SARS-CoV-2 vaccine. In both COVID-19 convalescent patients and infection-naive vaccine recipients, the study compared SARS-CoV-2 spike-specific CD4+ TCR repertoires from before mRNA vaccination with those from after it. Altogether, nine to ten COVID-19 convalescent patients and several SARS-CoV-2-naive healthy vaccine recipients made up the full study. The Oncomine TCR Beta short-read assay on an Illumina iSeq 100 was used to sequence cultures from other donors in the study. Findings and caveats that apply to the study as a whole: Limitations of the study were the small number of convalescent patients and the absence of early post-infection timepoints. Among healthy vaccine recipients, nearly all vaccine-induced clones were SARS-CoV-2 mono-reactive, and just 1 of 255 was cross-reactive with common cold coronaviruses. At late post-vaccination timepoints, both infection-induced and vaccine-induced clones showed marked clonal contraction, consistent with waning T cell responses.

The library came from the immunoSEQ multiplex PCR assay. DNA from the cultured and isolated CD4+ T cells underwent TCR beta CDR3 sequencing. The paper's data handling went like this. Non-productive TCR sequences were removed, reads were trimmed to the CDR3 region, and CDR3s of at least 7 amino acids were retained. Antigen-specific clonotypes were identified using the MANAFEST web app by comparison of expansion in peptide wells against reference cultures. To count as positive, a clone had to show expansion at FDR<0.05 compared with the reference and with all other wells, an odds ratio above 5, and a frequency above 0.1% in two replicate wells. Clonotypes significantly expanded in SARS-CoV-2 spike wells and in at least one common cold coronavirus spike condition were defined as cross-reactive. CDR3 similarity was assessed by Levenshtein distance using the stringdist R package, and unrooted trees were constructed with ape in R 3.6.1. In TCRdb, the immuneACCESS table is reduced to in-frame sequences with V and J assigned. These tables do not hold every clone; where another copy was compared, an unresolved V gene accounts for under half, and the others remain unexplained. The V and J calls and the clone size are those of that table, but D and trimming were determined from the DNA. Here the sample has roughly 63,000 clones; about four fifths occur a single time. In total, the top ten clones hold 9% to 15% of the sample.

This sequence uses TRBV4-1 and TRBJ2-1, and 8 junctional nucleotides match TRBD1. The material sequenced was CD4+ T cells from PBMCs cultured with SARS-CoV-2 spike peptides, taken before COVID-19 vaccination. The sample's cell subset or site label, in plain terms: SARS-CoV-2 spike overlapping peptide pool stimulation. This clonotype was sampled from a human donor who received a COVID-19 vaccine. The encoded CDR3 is CASSRATGGVANEQFF. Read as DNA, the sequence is TGCGCCAGCAGCCGAGCCACAGGGGGTGTTGCAAATGAGCAGTTCTTC.